Listed here are 28 T cell receptor beta chains from one sample, sequenced in a study of blood T cells in healthy people across ages (dated by TCRdb to about 2015). The receptor library was made with 5' RACE. Instrument on record: Illumina HiSeq 2500. The second PCR ran for roughly 7 to 11 cycles and used a J-beta primer mix along with a sample-barcoded 5' primer. TCRdb took the public reads, trimmed them with fastp at Q25, ran MiXCR for clone calling and kept in-frame beta chains. Entries that share a CDR3 protein sequence are merged under the most common genes and DNA. This sample has over a million distinct CDR3 sequences in its table, and over 35% of those were observed once. 15% to 20% of the sample is in the top ten clones. The sequencing input was blood. The origin of the receptors is a woman aged 60-75 years in good health.

V gene TRBV29-1 combines with J gene TRBJ1-2; D remains unclear. V was cut by 0 bases and J by 5 bases, with 4 bases left in between. CDR1 and CDR2 from the germline V gene are SQVTM and ANQGSEA. The length of the CDR3 is 11 residues. The CDR3 DNA reads as TGCAGCGTTGAAGATCGGTATGGCTACACCTTC. It encodes CSVEDRYGYTF.

This clonotype was picked up one time. V and J are TRBV4-2 and TRBJ2-5; D remains unclear. V lost 0 bases and J lost 3, with 11 bases in between. Germline CDR1 LGHNA, CDR2 YNFKEQ. The CDR3 loop spans 15 amino acids. CDR3 sequence reads: CASSQDRTDEETQYF. CDR3 sequence (DNA): TGTGCCAGCAGCCAAGATAGAACCGACGAAGAGACCCAGTACTTC.

As regards this clonotype: A much larger clone lies a single base off, so this may be a read error. The gene calls are TRBV7-9 and TRBJ1-4, with 8 bases identical to TRBD1. Germline V gene sequence: CDR1 SEHNR, CDR2 FQNEAQ (reference sequence). The CDR3 is made up of 12 amino acids. Written as DNA, the CDR3 is TGTGTCAGCGGGCAGGGGGCTGAAAAACTGTTTTTT. Translated, it gives CVSGQGAEKLFF. The variable domain in full, completed from reference TRBV7-9 and TRBJ1-4, reads DTGVSQNPRHKITKRGQNVTFRCDPISEHNRLYWYRQTLGQGPEFLTYFQNEAQLEKSRLLSDRFSAERPKGSFSTLEIQRTEQGDSAMYLCVSGQGAEKLFFGSGTQLSVL.

The chain recombines TRBV7-2 with TRBJ2-7; possibly TRBD2 for D (6 bases). CDR1 and CDR2 from the germline V gene are SGHTA and FQGNSA. Trimming pared 4 bases from V and 0 bases from J, leaving 16 bases between. The CDR3 has 16 residues. CDR3 sequence: CASSSSGSVSSYEQYF. CDR3 nucleotide sequence: TGTGCCAGCAGCTCGTCCGGGAGTGTTAGCTCCTACGAGCAGTACTTC.

V is TRBV27 and J is TRBJ2-1, with D perhaps matching TRBD1 or TRBD2 (5 bases each). CDR1 and CDR2 (germline): MNHEY, SMNVEV (reference sequence). The CDR3 covers 14 residues. V was cut by 10 bases and J by 6 bases, with 19 bases left in between. As DNA, the CDR3 is TGTGCCACCGGATGGGACCCCCAGCCCAATGAGCAGTTCTTC. Its protein product is CATGWDPQPNEQFF.

This sequence joins TRBV2 and TRBJ1-1, with 7 bases matching TRBD1. J was trimmed by 1 base and V by 6 bases; bases with no gene match: 5. The length of the CDR3 is 14 residues. From germline, CDR1 is SNHLY and CDR2 FYNNEI. The CDR3 nucleotides read TGTGCCAGCAGAGGACAGGCCCAGAACACTGAAGCTTTCTTT. Residues: CASRGQAQNTEAFF.

The chain employs TRBV29-1 and TRBJ2-7; the D call may be TRBD1 or TRBD2 (5 bases each). Germline V lookup: CDR1 SQVTM, CDR2 ANQGSEA. This CDR3 is 15 amino acids long. Between the trimmed V and J ends, which lost 4 bases and 7 bases, there was a span of 23 bases. The CDR3 loop reads CSVALPGSLAGEQYF. The CDR3 DNA follows: TGCAGCGTTGCTTTACCAGGGAGTCTAGCCGGGGAGCAGTACTTC.

V is TRBV15 and J is TRBJ2-1; D uncertain. This CDR3 contains 14 residues. Trimming shortened V by 4 bases and J by 5 bases, and 12 bases separated the two germline ends. Germline V gene sequence: CDR1 LNHNV, CDR2 YYDKDF (reference sequence). CDR3 sequence (DNA): TGTGCCACCAGCATATCGGACCGGAACAATGAGCAGTTCTTC. Translation gives CATSISDRNNEQFF.

V and J are TRBV4-1 and TRBJ2-7, with 8 bases matching TRBD1. There are 14 residues in the CDR3. Germline V gene data show CDR1 as MGHRA and CDR2 as YSYEKL. J was trimmed by 3 bases and V by 3 bases; bases with no gene match: 4. The CDR3 is CASSHQTGDYEQYF. The CDR3 DNA follows: TGCGCCAGCAGCCATCAGACAGGGGACTACGAGCAGTACTTC.

This clonotype was detected only a few times. The V call is TRBV20-1, the J call TRBJ2-1; 10 positions agree with TRBD2. After removal of 5 bases from V and 4 bases from J, the junction contained 2 bases not matched to a gene. From germline, CDR1 is DFQATT and CDR2 SNEGSKA (reference sequence). The CDR3 spans 13 residues. Here the CDR3 reads CSAPGLAYNEQFF. The CDR3 DNA sequence: TGCAGTGCTCCGGGACTAGCGTACAATGAGCAGTTCTTC.

This clonotype occurred once. V gene TRBV20-1 combines with J gene TRBJ1-5, with D tentatively TRBD1 (5 bases). Germline CDR1 and CDR2: DFQATT and SNEGSKA (reference sequence). The CDR3 totals 17 residues. V lost 1 base and J 0 bases, leaving 16 bases between the germline ends. CDR3 nucleotide sequence: TGCAGTGCTAGAGGCCCTGACATAGGGGATAGCAATCAGCCCCAGCATTTT. Translated: CSARGPDIGDSNQPQHF.

This CDR3 reads CSASLTTYEQYF. In DNA form, the CDR3 reads TGCAGTGCAAGCCTAACAACCTACGAGCAGTACTTC. The chain joins TRBV20-1 to TRBJ2-5, with no clear D. Matching the DNA end better, TRBJ2-7 makes the J call doubtful. Per germline, CDR1 DFQATT and CDR2 SNEGSKA (reference sequence). The CDR3 runs to 12 residues.

This clonotype was observed many times. This chain connects TRBV6-5 to TRBJ1-4; TRBD1 is a possible D gene (5 bases). The germline V gene encodes CDR1 MNHEY and CDR2 SVGAGI. CDR3 length equals 16 residues. V dropped 6 bases and J dropped 7 bases, with 21 bases sitting between them. CDR3 bases: TGTGCCAGCAGACCCGCCCACGGGGGGTGGATTGAAAAACTGTTTTTT. It codes for CASRPAHGGWIEKLFF.

This chain links TRBV11-2 with TRBJ2-7; D is possibly TRBD2 (6 bases). V was shortened by 8 bases and J by 7 bases, with 18 bases between the two germline ends. Germline V gene lookup returns CDR1 SGHAT and CDR2 FQNNGV. The CDR3 covers 13 residues. Written as DNA, the CDR3 is TGTGCCAGCGGCAGGACTGCCGCGGGGGAGCAGTACTTC. Its protein product is CASGRTAAGEQYF.

This clonotype was observed a handful of times. This sequence joins TRBV24-1 and TRBJ2-3; TRBD2 agrees at 9 bases. V shed 3 bases and J 4 bases; nucleotides not matched to a gene: 7. Germline V gene lookup returns CDR1 KGHDR and CDR2 SFDVKD. The CDR3 extends over 16 amino acids. CDR3 nucleotides: TGTGCCACCAGTGATCATCCGGGACTAGCACCAGATACGCAGTATTTT. Its translation: CATSDHPGLAPDTQYF.

The genes are TRBV12-3 or TRBV12-4 and TRBJ1-2; D possibly corresponds to TRBD1 (5 bases). This CDR3 contains 13 residues. Trimming removed 3 bases from V and 5 bases from J, with 10 bases in between. CDR3 in amino acids: CASSFKQGYGYTF. Written as DNA, the CDR3 is TGTGCCAGCAGTTTTAAGCAGGGATATGGCTACACCTTC.

This clonotype occurred a few times. The chain is built from TRBV6-5 and TRBJ2-5; 10 nucleotides agree with TRBD1. Germline values: CDR1 MNHEY, CDR2 SVGAGI. The CDR3 spans 15 residues. V was pared by 6 bases and J by 2 bases, with 6 bases of the junction left unmatched. The CDR3 region has the DNA TGTGCCAGCAGACCGGGACAGGGGAGTCAAGAGACCCAGTACTTC. The encoded protein is CASRPGQGSQETQYF.

The chain combines TRBV6-1 with TRBJ2-6, with 7 bases lining up with TRBD2. This CDR3 spans 15 amino acids. CDR1 is MNHNS, CDR2 SASEGT, per germline. After removal of 5 bases from V and 6 bases from J, the junction contained 7 bases not matched to a gene. DNA for the CDR3: TGTGCCAGCAGTACCCGGGGGGTGAAGGCCAACGTCCTGACTTTC. Translation gives CASSTRGVKANVLTF.

This clonotype was counted once. The chain carries TRBV20-1 and TRBJ2-6; the D gene is possibly TRBD2 (5 bases). The CDR3 sequence is 15 residues long. Germline lookup yields CDR1 DFQATT and CDR2 SNEGSKA (reference sequence). With 0 bases removed from V and 0 bases from J, the gap between germline ends came to 6 bases. This CDR3 is CSAREGSSGANVLTF. CDR3 in DNA: TGCAGTGCTAGAGAAGGGAGCTCTGGGGCCAACGTCCTGACTTTC.

V gene TRBV15 combines with J gene TRBJ1-1, with D hard to call. CDR1 and CDR2 (germline): LNHNV, YYDKDF (reference sequence). This CDR3 has 13 residues. V shed 1 base and J shed 5 bases, with 8 bases lying between them. CDR3 DNA sequence: TGTGCCACCAGCAGAGTGGATAAGACTGAAGCTTTCTTT. It yields the protein CATSRVDKTEAFF.

In this sample, this clonotype turned up a few times. The chain is built from TRBV7-6 and TRBJ2-5, with TRBD2 matching over 7 bases. With 1 base clipped from V and 1 base from J, the junction kept 3 bases outside the gene matches. CDR1 and CDR2 from the germline V gene are SGHVS and FNYEAQ. This CDR3 has 15 residues. As DNA, the CDR3 is TGTGCCAGCAGCTTAGAACTAGCGAGCCAAGAGACCCAGTACTTC. This encodes CASSLELASQETQYF. Looking up the rest from reference TRBV7-6 and TRBJ2-5 gives the full variable domain: GAGVSQSPRYKVTKRGQDVALRCDPISGHVSLYWYRQALGQGPEFLTYFNYEAQQDKSGLPNDRFSAERPEGSISTLTIQRTEQRDSAMYRCASSLELASQETQYFGPGTRLLVL.

This clonotype was counted between two and nine times. The CDR3 region has the DNA TGCAGCGCCCACAGGGGGACTAGCGGTTACAATGAGCAGTTCTTC. Protein: CSAHRGTSGYNEQFF. The chain recombines TRBV29-1 with TRBJ2-1, with 11 bases matching TRBD2. Germline V gene lookup returns CDR1 SQVTM and CDR2 ANQGSEA. Unmatched junction bases numbered 9, after V lost 7 bases and J lost 4 bases. CDR3 size: 15 residues.

This chain joins TRBV27 and TRBJ2-1; 11 bases line up with TRBD2. V trimming: 3 bases; J trimming: 5 bases; junction bases outside the gene matches: 9. This CDR3 contains 17 residues. Looked up from germline, CDR1 is MNHEY and CDR2 is SMNVEV (reference sequence). The CDR3 region is CASSLGLGTSGDNEQFF. The CDR3 nucleotides are TGTGCCAGCAGTTTGGGGTTAGGGACTAGCGGAGACAATGAGCAGTTCTTC.

This clonotype was seen only a few times. The chain combines TRBV24-1 with TRBJ2-1; D is unresolved. The V end was cut by 5 bases, the J end by 5 bases, with 15 bases between. Germline CDR1 and CDR2: KGHDR and SFDVKD. CDR3 length: 15 amino acids. The CDR3 protein is CATSAIQGLDNEQFF. The CDR3 DNA reads as TGTGCCACCAGTGCCATCCAAGGGCTGGACAATGAGCAGTTCTTC.

The V and J genes are TRBV5-1 and TRBJ2-1; 11 nucleotides align to TRBD2. The length of the CDR3 is 15 residues. Trimming removed 0 bases from V and 10 bases from J; junction bases left unmatched: 6. Germline assignment: CDR1 SGHRS and CDR2 YFSETQ. DNA of the CDR3: TGCGCCAGCAGCTTGGTGTTAGCGGGAGGGGGGGAGCAGTTCTTC. Amino acids: CASSLVLAGGGEQFF.

As for this clonotype: A much larger clone sits a single nucleotide away, making a read error possible. The chain joins TRBV6-5 to TRBJ2-1, with TRBD2 matching 7 bases. The CDR3 runs 15 residues. The ends lost 6 bases at V and 0 bases at J; junction bases unmatched: 5. In germline, CDR1 is MNHEY, CDR2 SVGAGI. The CDR3 region is CASRTSWSSYNEQFF. The CDR3 nucleotides are TGTGCCAGCAGGACTAGCTGGAGCTCCTACAATGAGCAGTTCTTC.

The chain joins TRBV5-1 to TRBJ2-6, with TRBD1 identical over 7 bases. V lost 0 bases and J lost 4; bases outside the gene matches: 4. From germline, CDR1 is SGHRS and CDR2 YFSETQ. CDR3 length equals 16 residues. This CDR3 is CASSLGGGPGANVLTF. The CDR3 DNA reads as TGCGCCAGCAGCTTGGGAGGGGGCCCCGGGGCCAACGTCCTGACTTTC. The entire variable domain, with the rest obtained from reference TRBV5-1 and TRBJ2-6, is as follows: KAGVTQTPRYLIKTRGQQVTLSCSPISGHRSVSWYQQTPGQGLQFLFEYFSETQRNKGNFPGRFSGRQFSNSRSEMNVSTLELGDSALYLCASSLGGGPGANVLTFGAGSRLTVL.

The chain carries TRBV28 and TRBJ2-3, with TRBD2 identical over 7 bases. Germline-derived CDR1 and CDR2 are MDHEN and SYDVKM. V gave up 4 bases and J gave up 4 bases; unmatched junction bases: 14. This CDR3 spans 17 amino acids. The CDR3 DNA reads TGTGCCAGCAGTTCCCCACCCCCGCGGGAGCCCTCAGATACGCAGTATTTT. This sequence encodes CASSSPPPREPSDTQYF. Together with reference TRBV28 and TRBJ2-3, the CDR3 gives the full variable domain: DVKVTQSSRYLVKRTGEKVFLECVQDMDHENMFWYRQDPGLGLRLIYFSYDVKMKEKGDIPEGYSVSREKKERFSLILESASTNQTSMYLCASSSPPPREPSDTQYFGPGTRLTVL.